These T cell receptor beta chains were read from a single sample in a study of blood T cell repertoires in COVID-19. Clones were sequenced by immunoSEQ multiplex PCR, and TCRdb holds only the in-frame ones, with some missing. The table shows about 24,000 clones, with more than 70% occurring only once. The sample was peripheral blood. These TCRs come from a human donor with active COVID-19. The donor label of this sample is uncertain. Each CDR3 is given without its conserved first and last residue.

J gene: TRBJ2-7
V gene: TRBV5-4
CDR3 protein: ASSLGQGSSYEQY

J gene: TRBJ1-3
V gene: TRBV4-1
CDR3 protein: ASSQAPGPSGNTIY

J gene: TRBJ2-3
V gene: TRBV7-2
CDR3 protein: ASSILAGGADTQY

J gene: TRBJ2-7
V gene: TRBV2
CDR3 protein: ASISGGMGEQY

J gene: TRBJ2-3
V gene: TRBV19
CDR3 protein: ASSMKSGLQDTQY

J gene: TRBJ1-5
V gene: TRBV19
CDR3 protein: ASRDRGGQPQH

J gene: TRBJ2-5
V gene: TRBV5-4
CDR3 protein: ASSSKGLAGAETQY

J gene: TRBJ1-2
V gene: TRBV5-1
CDR3 protein: ASSLGTGGAHYYGYT

J gene: TRBJ2-3
V gene: TRBV7-2
CDR3 protein: ASSFVSGSGTDTQY

J gene: TRBJ1-5
V gene: TRBV5-1
CDR3 protein: ASSLGGGTQPQH

J gene: TRBJ2-1
V gene: TRBV6-4
CDR3 protein: ASSDSAGEGVEQF

J gene: TRBJ2-7
V gene: TRBV4-1
CDR3 protein: ASSQLQGGHEQY

J gene: TRBJ2-3
V gene: TRBV2
CDR3 protein: ASTRAGRWDTQY

J gene: TRBJ1-5
V gene: TRBV7-9
CDR3 protein: ASSLEGGSQPQH

J gene: TRBJ2-6
V gene: TRBV27
CDR3 protein: ASSLSRGFASGANVLT

J gene: TRBJ2-3
V gene: TRBV2
CDR3 protein: ASRAGETASTDTQY

J gene: TRBJ1-1
V gene: TRBV9
CDR3 protein: ASSVGGQGETEAF

J gene: TRBJ2-7
V gene: TRBV28
CDR3 protein: ASNRQGASYEQY

J gene: TRBJ2-2
V gene: TRBV7-3
CDR3 protein: ASSPYTGELF

J gene: TRBJ1-5
V gene: TRBV5-5
CDR3 protein: ASSLFTGKNQPQH

J gene: TRBJ2-1
V gene: TRBV7-3
CDR3 protein: ASSLGLGGSKDEQF

J gene: TRBJ2-2
V gene: TRBV4-3
CDR3 protein: ASSQVTGVVAGELF

J gene: TRBJ2-5
V gene: TRBV12-3/TRBV12-4
CDR3 protein: ASSLGRAETQY

J gene: TRBJ2-1
V gene: TRBV7-3
CDR3 protein: ASSRGGALVDEQF

J gene: TRBJ1-1
V gene: TRBV20-1
CDR3 protein: SASRVNTEAF

J gene: TRBJ2-3
V gene: TRBV5-6
CDR3 protein: ASSLDPGLDEADTQY

J gene: TRBJ2-3
V gene: TRBV15
CDR3 protein: ATSRRAGIRADTQY

J gene: TRBJ2-1
V gene: TRBV6-6
CDR3 protein: ASSSPRDRGHDEQF

J gene: TRBJ2-5
V gene: TRBV5-1
CDR3 protein: ASSLGARLEEETQY

J gene: TRBJ1-6
V gene: TRBV30
CDR3 protein: AWNAQGNSPLH

J gene: TRBJ2-2
V gene: TRBV28
CDR3 protein: ASSLWGGRTGELF

J gene: TRBJ2-1
V gene: TRBV6-5
CDR3 protein: ASSYTGFDYNEQF

J gene: TRBJ2-1
V gene: TRBV12-3/TRBV12-4
CDR3 protein: ASSWDSNEQF

J gene: TRBJ2-1
V gene: TRBV7-6
CDR3 protein: ASSLAGQGTYNEQF

J gene: TRBJ2-3
V gene: TRBV6-2/TRBV6-3
CDR3 protein: ASSYSRWERGKDTQY

J gene: TRBJ2-5
V gene: TRBV9
CDR3 protein: ASSVAGSPGTQY

J gene: TRBJ1-2
V gene: TRBV4-2
CDR3 protein: ASSQDTSANYGYT

J gene: TRBJ2-5
V gene: TRBV29-1
CDR3 protein: SAGGAGGKQETQY

J gene: TRBJ2-1
V gene: TRBV4-1
CDR3 protein: ASSQGDTSGAEQF

J gene: TRBJ2-3
V gene: TRBV27
CDR3 protein: ASSFTVRESSTDTQY

J gene: TRBJ1-1
V gene: TRBV5-1
CDR3 protein: ASSLALQGVRNTEAF

J gene: TRBJ2-3
V gene: TRBV12-5
CDR3 protein: ASGLTETDTQY

J gene: TRBJ2-5
V gene: TRBV7-7
CDR3 protein: ASSLLKGQRETQY

J gene: TRBJ1-4
V gene: TRBV7-9
CDR3 protein: ASSSGLYGGRDDEKLF

J gene: TRBJ1-1
V gene: TRBV4-2
CDR3 protein: ASSRETGNTEAF

J gene: TRBJ1-5
V gene: TRBV18
CDR3 protein: ASSPRRTGGSDSNQPQH

J gene: TRBJ1-1
V gene: TRBV6-6
CDR3 protein: ASSGSGAF

J gene: TRBJ1-1
V gene: TRBV29-1
CDR3 protein: SVGTGGSGTEAF

J gene: TRBJ1-2
V gene: TRBV9
CDR3 protein: ASSSGGAYGYT

J gene: TRBJ2-3
V gene: TRBV5-1
CDR3 protein: ASSLEGAIGGDTQY